This TCR beta chain was profiled in a study of CD8+CD57+ T cells in acquired aplastic anemia. This clonotype was observed a few times. This CDR3 spans 13 amino acids. Trimming took 1 base from V and 7 from J; bases not matched to a gene: 5. Germline lookup yields CDR1 DFQATT and CDR2 SNEGSKA (reference sequence). Only patients with CD8+CD57+ cell expansion on flow cytometry were chosen for sequencing. Template material for TCR beta VDJ and CDR3 profiling consisted of genomic DNA. TCRdb recomputed calls from the reads with MiXCR, one row per CDR3 protein. This sample has around 430,000 distinct CDR3 sequences, with less than 35% found just once.

The origin of this receptor is a human donor with aplastic anemia. Sequences were obtained from sorted CD4+, CD8+, or CD8+CD57+ T cells (not recorded which) from PBMCs. The rearrangement uses TRBV20-1 and TRBJ1-1, with TRBD1 matching 8 bases. CDR3: CSARVPGQDEAFF. DNA for the CDR3: TGCAGTGCTAGAGTTCCGGGACAGGATGAAGCTTTCTTT.